Below, 25 T cell receptor beta chains from the same sample are listed, as sequenced in a study of cytomegalovirus exposure and HLA in healthy donors. With 60 Vbeta and 13 Jbeta primers, the PCR was carried out. Profiled with immunoSEQ multiplex PCR; TCRdb holds only in-frame clones, not every one. The data show roughly 110,000 clones, roughly 76% seen once. The sequenced material came from PBMCs. The source of these receptors is a woman between 45 and 60 years old in good health and CMV-seropositive.

This sequence joins TRBV6-5 and TRBJ2-1; D may be TRBD2 (6 bases). Germline values: CDR1 MNHEY, CDR2 SVGAGI. V lost 7 bases, J lost 4 bases, and 17 bases lay in between. The CDR3 sequence is 15 residues long. This chain's CDR3 is CASTATGTGYNEQFF. CDR3 bases: TGTGCCAGCACTGCGACCGGGACTGGTTACAATGAGCAGTTCTTC.

This clone was recorded once. V gene TRBV5-1 combines with J gene TRBJ1-1; D remains unclear. Trimming removed 4 bases at V and 4 bases at J, with 14 bases between. The CDR3 runs to 14 residues. Looked up from germline, CDR1 is SGHRS and CDR2 is YFSETQ. CDR3 in amino acids: CASSRIQEGTEAFF. The CDR3 DNA reads TGCGCCAGCAGCCGTATACAAGAGGGCACTGAAGCTTTCTTT.

V is TRBV10-3 and J is TRBJ1-2, with TRBD1 matching 9 bases. The CDR3 spans 15 residues. V gave up 4 bases and J gave up 4 bases; unmatched junction bases: 7. CDR1 is ENHRY and CDR2 is SYGVKD in the germline V gene. CDR3 coding DNA: TGTGCCATCAGTGGGGGGACAGGGAGATTCTATGGCTACACCTTC. It codes for CAISGGTGRFYGYTF.

About this clone: At the DNA level, this CDR3 is encoded by other sequences in the same sample as well. The rearrangement uses TRBV7-8 and TRBJ1-1, with TRBD1 identical over 8 bases. The germline V gene has CDR1 SGHVS and CDR2 FQNEAQ. The CDR3 runs 17 residues. Trimming removed 4 bases from V and 0 bases from J; junction bases left unmatched: 10. This CDR3 reads CASSSLLGQAMNTEAFF. The CDR3 DNA sequence: TGTGCCAGCAGCTCGCTTTTGGGACAGGCGATGAACACTGAAGCTTTCTTT.

In this sample, this clone turned up a few times. V gene TRBV6-6 combines with J gene TRBJ1-1; D is unclear. The CDR3 covers 13 residues. The V and J ends lost 4 bases and 3 bases respectively, with 9 bases between them. The germline V gene encodes CDR1 MNHNY and CDR2 SVGAGI (reference sequence). In nucleotides, the CDR3 is TGTGCCAGCAGTTTCATGTCGGACACTGAAGCTTTCTTT. This gives the protein CASSFMSDTEAFF.

The V gene is TRBV30, the J gene TRBJ1-1; no firm D call. Germline CDR1 is GTSNPN and CDR2 is SVGIG (reference sequence). V was pared by 0 bases and J by 1 base, with 6 bases between. CDR3 size: 13 residues. The CDR3 spells CAWSVRGNTEAFF. In DNA form, the CDR3 reads TGTGCCTGGAGTGTACGGGGGAACACTGAAGCTTTCTTT.

The rearrangement joins TRBV28 to TRBJ2-1, with 11 bases identical to TRBD2. V was pared by 1 base and J by 6 bases, with 2 bases of the junction left unmatched. The CDR3 has 15 residues. Germline CDR1 reads MDHEN; CDR2 reads SYDVKM. The CDR3 nucleotides are TGTGCCAGCAGTTTATACACTAGCGGGGGCAATGAGCAGTTCTTC. This gives the protein CASSLYTSGGNEQFF.

The J gene is TRBJ1-1, the V gene TRBV11-2; possible D gene TRBD1, 6 bases. CDR1 is SGHAT, CDR2 FQNNGV, per germline. The germline V and J ends were trimmed by 4 bases and 3 bases, with 9 bases remaining between them. The CDR3 contains 13 residues. The CDR3 nucleotides read TGTGCCAGCAGCTGGGGGCAAGACACTGAAGCTTTCTTT. Translation gives CASSWGQDTEAFF.

This clone was found a few times. The rearrangement uses TRBV2 and TRBJ2-3, with TRBD1 matching 8 bases. CDR1 is SNHLY, CDR2 FYNNEI, per germline. There are 16 residues in the CDR3. Trimming took 5 bases from V and 8 from J; bases not matched to a gene: 15. This CDR3 is CASSTPGQEPSTTQYF. CDR3 in DNA: TGTGCCAGCAGTACACCGGGACAGGAGCCCTCAACTACGCAGTATTTT.

This chain links TRBV5-6 with TRBJ2-3, with TRBD2 identical over 9 bases. The germline CDR1 and CDR2 sequences are SGHDT and YYEEEE. J was trimmed by 3 bases and V by 2 bases; bases with no gene match: 10. The CDR3 is 17 amino acids. The chain's CDR3 is CASSFRHLAGGTDTQYF. The CDR3 bases are TGTGCCAGCAGCTTCCGCCACCTGGCGGGGGGGACAGATACGCAGTATTTT.

The chain combines TRBV5-1 with TRBJ2-3; D is possibly TRBD1 (5 bases). The CDR3 consists of 16 residues. V shed 0 bases and J shed 1 base, with 12 bases lying between them. Germline loops: CDR1 SGHRS, CDR2 YFSETQ. In DNA form, the CDR3 reads TGCGCCAGCAGCTTGGAGGGGTACCGTGGCACAGATACGCAGTATTTT. As protein: CASSLEGYRGTDTQYF. Filled out from reference TRBV5-1 and TRBJ2-3, the complete variable domain reads KAGVTQTPRYLIKTRGQQVTLSCSPISGHRSVSWYQQTPGQGLQFLFEYFSETQRNKGNFPGRFSGRQFSNSRSEMNVSTLELGDSALYLCASSLEGYRGTDTQYFGPGTRLTVL.

This clone was observed a few times. The chain links TRBV19 to TRBJ1-4; weak D call: TRBD1 (5 bases). There are 16 residues in the CDR3. CDR1 and CDR2 (germline): LNHDA, SQIVND (reference sequence). The CDR3 DNA follows: TGTGCAACCAGGGTCTTCGACTTGAGATCGGGCGAAAAACTGTTTTTT. This translates into CATRVFDLRSGEKLFF.

V is TRBV7-6 and J is TRBJ2-1; 14 bases line up with TRBD2. The CDR3 is 20 residues long. In germline, CDR1 is SGHVS, CDR2 FNYEAQ. With 2 bases clipped from V and 4 bases from J, the junction kept 13 bases outside the gene matches. CDR3 DNA sequence: TGTGCCAGCAGCTTAACCCTCGGACTAGCGGGGGGCCTAATTTACAATGAGCAGTTCTTC. Encoded protein: CASSLTLGLAGGLIYNEQFF.

This chain joins TRBV7-9 and TRBJ2-7; D is possibly TRBD2 (5 bases). The V gene's germline CDR1 is SEHNR and CDR2 FQNEAQ (reference sequence). The CDR3 sequence is 13 residues long. Trimming shortened V by 7 bases and J by 1 base, and 11 bases separated the two germline ends. The CDR3 DNA reads as TGTGCCAGCAATAAGCCGGGATCCTACGAGCAGTACTTC. Encoded protein: CASNKPGSYEQYF.

The CDR3 reads CASSLKGLLAEAFF. The DNA of the CDR3 is TGTGCCAGCAGTTTAAAGGGGCTTCTCGCTGAAGCTTTCTTT. This rearrangement joins TRBV28 to TRBJ1-1; tentative D call: TRBD1 (5 bases). Germline CDR1 and CDR2: MDHEN and SYDVKM. V was cut by 2 bases and J by 6 bases, with 13 bases left in between. The CDR3 contains 14 residues.

CDR3 protein: CASSLGDSRNEKLFF. The CDR3 DNA is TGTGCCAGCTCACTAGGGGACAGCCGGAATGAAAAACTGTTTTTT. V gene TRBV18 combines with J gene TRBJ1-4, with TRBD1 identical over 7 bases. Germline V lookup: CDR1 KGHSH, CDR2 LQKENI. The CDR3 covers 15 residues. Losses at the gene ends were 4 bases for V and 5 bases for J; bases not matched to a gene: 7.

This clone was recorded at least ten times. The rearrangement joins TRBV30 to TRBJ1-4, with D hard to call. The V end was cut by 1 base, the J end by 0 bases, with 9 bases between. CDR3 length: 15 amino acids. The germline CDR1 and CDR2 sequences are GTSNPN and SVGIG (reference sequence). The chain's CDR3 is CAWSAPPATNEKLFF. The CDR3 coding sequence is TGTGCCTGGAGTGCCCCTCCTGCAACTAATGAAAAACTGTTTTTT.

This clone appeared many times. V and J are TRBV2 and TRBJ1-5; 8 bases align to TRBD1. From germline, CDR1 is SNHLY and CDR2 FYNNEI. Trimming cost V 2 bases and J 6 bases; bases outside gene matches: 6. This CDR3 has 15 residues. The CDR3 is CASSEWTGFSQPQHF. The CDR3, as DNA: TGTGCCAGCAGTGAATGGACAGGGTTTAGTCAGCCCCAGCATTTT.

The chain joins TRBV5-1 to TRBJ2-7; TRBD2 aligns across 8 bases. From germline, CDR1 is SGHRS and CDR2 YFSETQ. V lost 4 bases to trimming and J lost 0 bases; unmatched junction nucleotides: 3. This CDR3 is built from 14 residues. The CDR3 DNA sequence: TGCGCCAGCAGCCCTCTAGCGGGCTCCTACGAGCAGTACTTC. The encoded protein is CASSPLAGSYEQYF.

This chain connects TRBV7-3 to TRBJ2-5; 9 bases line up with TRBD2. CDR1 is SGHTA, CDR2 FQGTGA, per germline. V lost 1 base to trimming and J lost 1 base; unmatched junction nucleotides: 10. This CDR3 is 18 amino acids long. CDR3 residues: CASSLNAGGGGFQETQYF. The CDR3 DNA follows: TGTGCCAGCAGCTTAAACGCGGGAGGGGGGGGATTCCAAGAGACCCAGTACTTC.

The chain links TRBV30 to TRBJ2-3, with D possibly matching TRBD1 (8 bases). Trimming cost V 0 bases and J 2 bases, with 15 bases left between them. This CDR3 spans 16 amino acids. The germline gives CDR1 GTSNPN, CDR2 SVGIG (reference sequence). As DNA, the CDR3 is TGTGCCTGGAGTGTACAACAGGGGGGGCTCACAGATACGCAGTATTTT. Its protein is CAWSVQQGGLTDTQYF. Drawing the rest from reference TRBV30 and TRBJ2-3, the complete variable domain is SQTIHQWPATLVQPVGSPLSLECTVEGTSNPNLYWYRQAAGRGLQLLFYSVGIGQISSEVPQNLSASRPQDRQFILSSKKLLLSDSGFYLCAWSVQQGGLTDTQYFGPGTRLTVL.

This chain connects TRBV6-1 to TRBJ2-7, with 9 positions matching TRBD2. The J segment lost 6 bases and the V segment lost 6 bases, leaving 9 bases of the junction unmatched. CDR1 is MNHNS and CDR2 is SASEGT in the germline V gene. This CDR3 has 14 amino acids. The CDR3 protein is CASRARGGRVEQYF. In DNA, the CDR3 is TGTGCCAGCAGAGCGCGGGGGGGCCGGGTCGAGCAGTACTTC.

J is TRBJ2-5 and V is TRBV5-1, with D possibly matching TRBD1 (5 bases). CDR3 size: 15 residues. Germline loops: CDR1 SGHRS, CDR2 YFSETQ. The germline V and J ends were trimmed by 1 base and 6 bases, with 16 bases remaining between them. DNA of the CDR3: TGCGCCAGCAGCTTGCGGCAGGGTGACGCCAAGACCCAGTACTTC. It specifies CASSLRQGDAKTQYF.

The chain is built from TRBV28 and TRBJ1-5; D is perhaps TRBD1 (5 bases). There are 17 residues in the CDR3. Germline-derived CDR1 and CDR2 are MDHEN and SYDVKM. V lost 4 bases, J lost 0 bases, and 16 bases lay in between. CDR3 amino acids: CASSSLRQSYSNQPQHF. DNA of the CDR3: TGTGCCAGCAGTTCGCTCAGACAGTCCTATAGCAATCAGCCCCAGCATTTT.

This chain joins TRBV19 and TRBJ1-3, with TRBD1 matching over 8 bases. The CDR3 consists of 15 residues. CDR1 is LNHDA, CDR2 SQIVND, per germline (reference sequence). V gave up 9 bases and J gave up 0 bases; unmatched junction bases: 7. This chain's CDR3 is CASDRGLNSGNTIYF. The CDR3, as DNA: TGTGCCAGCGACAGGGGACTTAACTCTGGAAACACCATATATTTT.